Each of the 6 T cell receptor beta chains below was sequenced from the same sample in a study of vaccination and CD4 T cells after COVID-19. Treatment defined: roughly nine-day PBMC culture with coronavirus spike peptide pools or control peptides (ViraFEST assay). These receptors have no known antigen. The Oncomine TCR Beta short-read assay generated sequence data from the DNA of cultured CD4+ T cells. TCRdb re-derived calls from the PCR reads in MiXCR, one entry per CDR3 protein. The sample has about 13,000 distinct CDR3 sequences; 29% are singletons. The starting material was CD4+ T cells from blood, cultured in vitro, obtained before SARS-CoV-2 vaccination. The origin of the receptors is a human donor who received a COVID-19 vaccine.

The chain carries TRBV2 and TRBJ1-6; TRBD1 matches at 8 bases. There are 15 residues in the CDR3. The V gene end was trimmed by 5 bases and the J gene end by 5 bases; junction bases not matched to a gene: 5. Germline assignment: CDR1 SNHLY and CDR2 FYNNEI. CDR3 sequence (DNA): TGTGCCAGCAGTATCCGGACAGGGAATAATTCACCCCTCCACTTT. It encodes CASSIRTGNNSPLHF.

The chain recombines TRBV6-1 with TRBJ2-3, with D unclear. The V gene's germline CDR1 is MNHNS and CDR2 SASEGT. There are 12 residues in the CDR3. V lost 6 bases and J lost 2, with 6 bases in between. CDR3 sequence reads: CASSGSTDTQYF. DNA of the CDR3: TGTGCCAGCAGCGGCTCCACAGATACGCAGTATTTT.

This clonotype was detected a few times. This likely comes from a read error, as the CDR3 has no conserved phenylalanine or tryptophan at its end. The DNA is left out, because the CDR3 cannot be placed on it with certainty; the CDR3 is given as TCRdb lists it. V is TRBV29-1 and J is TRBJ2-3; no DNA check was done on the table's D call, TRBD1. The CDR3 is 9 amino acids in total, end residues counted. Per germline, CDR1 SQVTM and CDR2 ANQGSEA. CDR3 region: CSVEGDTSI.

The CDR3 DNA is TGTGCCACCAGTGATCTGGGACAGGGAGGAAGCTATGGCTACACCTTC. This gives the protein CATSDLGQGGSYGYTF. The rearrangement joins TRBV24-1 to TRBJ1-2, with TRBD1 matching 9 bases. CDR1 is KGHDR, CDR2 SFDVKD, per germline. J gave up 4 bases and V 3 bases, and 8 bases lay outside the gene matches. The CDR3 covers 16 residues.

This chain joins TRBV5-6 and TRBJ2-1; no firm D call. The V and J ends lost 2 bases and 9 bases respectively, with 18 bases between them. This CDR3 contains 15 residues. CDR1 is SGHDT, CDR2 YYEEEE, per germline. The CDR3 DNA reads TGTGCCAGCAGCTTCGTTGGGGTAACAGTAGGTGAGCAGTTCTTC. This encodes CASSFVGVTVGEQFF.

This chain uses TRBV20-1 with TRBJ2-1, with D possibly being TRBD2 (7 bases). This CDR3 region has 14 residues. The ends were cut back, 3 bases at V and 4 bases at J, with 13 bases in the middle. Germline CDR1 and CDR2: DFQATT and SNEGSKA (reference sequence). The CDR3: CSASKRGGYNEQFF. Here the CDR3 DNA reads TGCAGTGCTAGCAAGAGGGGGGGGTACAATGAGCAGTTCTTC.